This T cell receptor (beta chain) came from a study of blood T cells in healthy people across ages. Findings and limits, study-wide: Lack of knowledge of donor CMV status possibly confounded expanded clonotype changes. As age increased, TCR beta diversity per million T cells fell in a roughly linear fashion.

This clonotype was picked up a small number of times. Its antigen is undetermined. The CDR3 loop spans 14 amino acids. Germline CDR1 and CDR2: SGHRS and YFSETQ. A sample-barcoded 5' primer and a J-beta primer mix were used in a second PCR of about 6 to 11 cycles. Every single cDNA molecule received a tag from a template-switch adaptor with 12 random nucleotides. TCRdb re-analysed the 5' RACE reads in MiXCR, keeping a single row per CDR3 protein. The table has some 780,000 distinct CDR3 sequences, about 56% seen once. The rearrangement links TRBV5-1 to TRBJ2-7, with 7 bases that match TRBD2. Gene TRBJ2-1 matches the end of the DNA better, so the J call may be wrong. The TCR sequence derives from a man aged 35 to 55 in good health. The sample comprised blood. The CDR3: CASSSSSGYNEQFF. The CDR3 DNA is TGCGCCAGCAGCTCGTCTAGCGGTTACAATGAGCAGTTCTTC.